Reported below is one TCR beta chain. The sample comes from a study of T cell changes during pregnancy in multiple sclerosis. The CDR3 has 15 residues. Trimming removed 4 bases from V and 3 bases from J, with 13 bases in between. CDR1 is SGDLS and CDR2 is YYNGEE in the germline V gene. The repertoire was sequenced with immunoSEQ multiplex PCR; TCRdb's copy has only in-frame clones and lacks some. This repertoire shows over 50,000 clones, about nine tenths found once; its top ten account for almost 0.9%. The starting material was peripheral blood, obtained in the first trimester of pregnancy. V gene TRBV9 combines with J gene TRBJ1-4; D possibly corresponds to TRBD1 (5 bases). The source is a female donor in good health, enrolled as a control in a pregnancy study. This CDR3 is CASSPQGWANEKLFF. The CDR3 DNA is TGTGCCAGCAGCCCGCAGGGCTGGGCTAATGAAAAACTGTTTTTT. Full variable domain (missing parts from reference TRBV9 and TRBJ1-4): DSGVTQTPKHLITATGQRVTLRCSPRSGDLSVYWYQQSLDQGLQFLIQYYNGEERAKGNILERFSAQQFPDLHSELNLSSLELGDSALYFCASSPQGWANEKLFFGSGTQLSVL.